This T cell receptor (beta chain) was found in a study of blood T cell repertoires in COVID-19. Across the whole study: Researchers got acute and convalescent COVID-19 samples from the United States, Italy and Spain. In each case, the material was cDNA or gDNA derived from T cells, B-cell-depleted T cells, or PBMCs.

Per germline, CDR1 SGDLS and CDR2 YYNGEE. V lost 1 base, J lost 8 bases, and 23 bases stayed unmatched. This CDR3 spans 19 amino acids. The repertoire was sequenced with immunoSEQ multiplex PCR; TCRdb's copy has only in-frame clones and lacks some. The sample includes about 72,000 clones, 82% of them seen just once. The sequence was obtained from a human donor in a cohort sampled during active COVID-19. The chain uses TRBV9 and TRBJ1-2, with 7 bases aligning to TRBD1. The specimen was peripheral blood. The CDR3 nucleotides read TGTGCCAGCAGCGTAAACAGGGGATCCGTTCCCGATGACTCAGGGGGCTACACCTTC. Its protein is CASSVNRGSVPDDSGGYTF.